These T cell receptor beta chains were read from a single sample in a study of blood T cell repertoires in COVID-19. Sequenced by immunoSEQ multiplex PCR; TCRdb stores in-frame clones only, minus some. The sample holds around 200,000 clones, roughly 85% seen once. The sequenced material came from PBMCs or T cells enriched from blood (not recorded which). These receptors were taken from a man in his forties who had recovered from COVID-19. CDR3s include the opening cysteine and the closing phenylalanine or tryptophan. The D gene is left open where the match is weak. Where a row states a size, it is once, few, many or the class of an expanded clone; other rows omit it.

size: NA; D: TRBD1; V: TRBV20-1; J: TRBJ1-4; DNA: TGCAGTGCTAGTTCAGGGGGCAGGACTAATGAAAAACTGTTTTTT; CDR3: CSASSGGRTNEKLFF
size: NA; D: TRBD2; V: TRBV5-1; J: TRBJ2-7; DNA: TGCGCCAGCAGCTTGGCCCGAGCGGGAACCTTCCCCTACGAGCAGTACTTC; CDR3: CASSLARAGTFPYEQYF
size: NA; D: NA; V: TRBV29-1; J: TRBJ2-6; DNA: TGCAGCGCTGGGAGCTCTGGGGCCAACGTCCTGACTTTC; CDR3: CSAGSSGANVLTF
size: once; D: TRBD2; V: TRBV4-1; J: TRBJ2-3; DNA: TGCGCCAGCAGCCAAGAGCCTAGCGGGAGGGCCGGAGATACGCAGTATTTT; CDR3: CASSQEPSGRAGDTQYF
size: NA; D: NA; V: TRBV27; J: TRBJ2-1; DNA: TGTGCCAGCACTATGGGACTGTCCTCCTACAATGAGCAGTTCTTC; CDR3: CASTMGLSSYNEQFF
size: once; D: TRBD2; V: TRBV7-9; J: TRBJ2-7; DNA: TGTGCCAGCAGCGGGATAGCGGGAGGGCCGTACGAGCAGTACTTC; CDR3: CASSGIAGGPYEQYF
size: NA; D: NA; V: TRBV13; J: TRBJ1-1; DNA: TGTGCCAGCAGCTTGGATGGGGGGACGGCTGAAGCTTTCTTT; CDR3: CASSLDGGTAEAFF
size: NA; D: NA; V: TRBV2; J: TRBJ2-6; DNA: TGTGCCAGCAGGGAACAGGGATCTGGGGCCAACGTCCTGACTTTC; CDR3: CASREQGSGANVLTF
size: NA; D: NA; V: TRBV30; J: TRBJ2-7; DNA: TGTGCCTGGGGACATCCCGCGGGCGAGCAGTACTTC; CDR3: CAWGHPAGEQYF
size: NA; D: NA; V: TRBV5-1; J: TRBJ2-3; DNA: TGCGCCAGCAGCTTATCACAGGGTACTTTGGATACGCAGTATTTT; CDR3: CASSLSQGTLDTQYF
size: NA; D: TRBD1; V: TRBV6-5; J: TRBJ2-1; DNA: TGTGCCAGCAGTAACGGACAGGGGTCTCGAAATGAGCAGTTCTTC; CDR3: CASSNGQGSRNEQFF
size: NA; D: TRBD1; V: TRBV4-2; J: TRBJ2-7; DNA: TGTGCCAGCAGCCCCGACAGGGGGAATATACTCTACGAGCAGTACTTC; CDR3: CASSPDRGNILYEQYF
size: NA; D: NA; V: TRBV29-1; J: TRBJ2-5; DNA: TGCAGCGTTGAAAAAGGGGGGGCGCGGGCAGAGACCCAGTACTTC; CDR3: CSVEKGGARAETQYF
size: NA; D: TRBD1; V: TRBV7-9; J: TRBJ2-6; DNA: TGTGCTGGACAGGATCCTTGGGTGCGTAGCTCTGGGGCCAACGTCCTGACTTTC; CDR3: CAGQDPWVRSSGANVLTF
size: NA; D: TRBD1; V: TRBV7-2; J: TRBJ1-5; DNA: TGTGCCAGCAGCACAGGGGGGGGCTACGGCAATCAGCCCCAGCATTTT; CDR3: CASSTGGGYGNQPQHF
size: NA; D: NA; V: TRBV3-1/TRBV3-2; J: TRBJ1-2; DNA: TGTGCCAGCAGCCTTCTTCAGGGGAATGACTACACCTTC; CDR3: CASSLLQGNDYTF
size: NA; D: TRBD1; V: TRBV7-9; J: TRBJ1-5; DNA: TGTGCCAGCAGCTTAGAAGGGGACAGTTATCAGCCCCAGCATTTT; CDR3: CASSLEGDSYQPQHF
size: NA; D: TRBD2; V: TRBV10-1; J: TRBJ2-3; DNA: TGCGCCAGCAGTGGGAAGCGGGAGTCTACAGATACGCAGTATTTT; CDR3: CASSGKRESTDTQYF
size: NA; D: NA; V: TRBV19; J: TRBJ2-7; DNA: TGTGCCAGTAGTATAAGTGCGGGAAGCTCCTACGAGCAGTACTTC; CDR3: CASSISAGSSYEQYF
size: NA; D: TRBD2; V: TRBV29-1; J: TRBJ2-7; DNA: TGCAGCGTTGCCCGGACTAGGCCCTACGAGCAGTACTTC; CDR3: CSVARTRPYEQYF
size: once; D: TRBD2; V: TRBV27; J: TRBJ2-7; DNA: TGTGCCAGCAGCGGGACTAGAATGGGGGACGAGCAGTACTTC; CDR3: CASSGTRMGDEQYF
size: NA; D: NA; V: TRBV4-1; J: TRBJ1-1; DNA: TGCGCCAGCAGCCAAGATTTTAACGGGGTAACTGAAGCTTTCTTT; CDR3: CASSQDFNGVTEAFF
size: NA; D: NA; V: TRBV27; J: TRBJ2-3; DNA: TGTGCCAGCAGTTTCTCGCTAGCCCCAGATACGCAGTATTTT; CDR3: CASSFSLAPDTQYF
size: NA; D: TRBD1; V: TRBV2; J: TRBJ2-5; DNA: TGTGCCAGCAGTGTATACAGGGGGGCAGAGACCCAGTACTTC; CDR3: CASSVYRGAETQYF
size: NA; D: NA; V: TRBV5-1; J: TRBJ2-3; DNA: TGCGCCAGCAGCTTGAAAGCGTCCACAGATACGCAGTATTTT; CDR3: CASSLKASTDTQYF
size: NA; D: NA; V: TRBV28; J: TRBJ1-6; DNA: TGTGCCAGCAGTCTATTCCAGGTGTTAGCGAGCTCCTATAATTCACCCCTCCACTTT; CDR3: CASSLFQVLASSYNSPLHF
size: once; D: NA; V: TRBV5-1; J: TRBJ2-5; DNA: TGCGCCAGCAGCTTGGCCCCAGGGTCTGGAGAGACCCAGTACTTC; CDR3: CASSLAPGSGETQYF
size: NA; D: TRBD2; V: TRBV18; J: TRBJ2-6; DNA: TGTGCCAGCTCACAACTAGCGGACAGCTCTGGGGCCAACGTCCTGACTTTC; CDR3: CASSQLADSSGANVLTF
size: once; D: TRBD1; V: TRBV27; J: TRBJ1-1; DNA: TGTGCCAGCAGTTTGACAGGGGGAAAAACTGAAGCTTTCTTT; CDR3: CASSLTGGKTEAFF
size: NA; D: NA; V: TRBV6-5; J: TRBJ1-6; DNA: TGTGCCAGCAGTAGCCGGGAGGCAAATTCACCCCTCCACTTT; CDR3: CASSSREANSPLHF
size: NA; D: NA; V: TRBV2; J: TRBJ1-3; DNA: TGTGCCAGCAGGGGCCTCGGTAACACCATATATTTT; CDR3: CASRGLGNTIYF
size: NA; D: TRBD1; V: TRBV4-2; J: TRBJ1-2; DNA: TGTGCCAGCAGCCAAGAAGGGACAGGGGGCGCGGGTGGCTACACCTTC; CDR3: CASSQEGTGGAGGYTF
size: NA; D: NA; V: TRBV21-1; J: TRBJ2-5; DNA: TGTGCCAGCAGCACGGTGGCCCCGCGGGAGACCCAGTACTTC; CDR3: CASSTVAPRETQYF
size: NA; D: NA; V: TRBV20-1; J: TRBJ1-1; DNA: TGCAGTGCTAGTAAGACGGGGCGGGGGTCTGAAGCTTTCTTT; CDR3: CSASKTGRGSEAFF
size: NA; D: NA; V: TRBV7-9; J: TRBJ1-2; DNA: TGTGCCAGCAGCTTAGGAGGAGCGGGGGCGTATGGCTACACCTTC; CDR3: CASSLGGAGAYGYTF
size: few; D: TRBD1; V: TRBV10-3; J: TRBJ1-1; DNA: TGTGCCATCAGGGACAGGGGGAAAGAGGACACTGAAGCTTTCTTT; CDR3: CAIRDRGKEDTEAFF
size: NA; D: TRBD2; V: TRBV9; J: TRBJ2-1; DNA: TGTGCCAGCAGCGTAGGGGAGCGGGAGCTGTCCTCCTACAATGAGCAGTTCTTC; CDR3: CASSVGERELSSYNEQFF
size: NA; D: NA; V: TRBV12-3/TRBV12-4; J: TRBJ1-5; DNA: TGTGCCAGCAGCCGGGGGAGGCCCCAGCATTTT; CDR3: CASSRGRPQHF
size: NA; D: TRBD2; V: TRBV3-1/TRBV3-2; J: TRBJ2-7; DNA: TGTGCCAGCAGCCCCGGGACTAGCGGGAGTGGGGAGCAGTACTTC; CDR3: CASSPGTSGSGEQYF
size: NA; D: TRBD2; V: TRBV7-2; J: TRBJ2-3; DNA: TGTGCCAGCAGCTTAACTTCTGCCGGGACTAGCGGACGCACAGATACGCAGTATTTT; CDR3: CASSLTSAGTSGRTDTQYF
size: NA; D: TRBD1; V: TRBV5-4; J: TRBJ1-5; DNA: TGTGCCAGCAGCACAGGGGGTGTAAATCAGCCCCAGCATTTT; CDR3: CASSTGGVNQPQHF
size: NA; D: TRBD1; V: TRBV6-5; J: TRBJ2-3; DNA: TGTGCCAGCAGGTCCCGGGGACAGGGGGAGGGTACGCAGTATTTT; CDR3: CASRSRGQGEGTQYF
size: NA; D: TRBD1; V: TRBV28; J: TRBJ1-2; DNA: TGTGCCAGCAGCCCATCAACAGGGGGAGGCTACACCTTC; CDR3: CASSPSTGGGYTF
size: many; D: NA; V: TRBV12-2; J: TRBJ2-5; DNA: TGTGCAAGCCTAAAGTTCCCAGCGGGAGGGCCTGAGACCCAGTACTTC; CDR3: CASLKFPAGGPETQYF
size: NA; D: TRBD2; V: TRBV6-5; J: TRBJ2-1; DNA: TGTGCCAGCAGACTAGCGGACTCCTACAATGAGCAGTTCTTC; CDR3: CASRLADSYNEQFF
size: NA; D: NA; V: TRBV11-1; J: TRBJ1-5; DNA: TGTGCCAGCAGCTTAGGGGGAGGAAATCAGCCCCAGCATTTT; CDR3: CASSLGGGNQPQHF
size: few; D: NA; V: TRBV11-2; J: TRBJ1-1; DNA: TGTGCCAGCAGCGGGCGGACGGGGGTTTACACTGAAGCTTTCTTT; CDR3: CASSGRTGVYTEAFF
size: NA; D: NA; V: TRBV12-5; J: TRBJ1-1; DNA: TGTGCTAGTGGTACTCTTTCGAACACTGAAGCTTTCTTT; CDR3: CASGTLSNTEAFF
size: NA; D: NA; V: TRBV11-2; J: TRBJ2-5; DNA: TGTGCCAGCAGCCCCCTTATTTTCCAAGAGACCCAGTACTTC; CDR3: CASSPLIFQETQYF
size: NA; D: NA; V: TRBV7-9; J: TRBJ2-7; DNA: TGTGCCAGCAGCTCCCAGGGCTACGAGCAGTACTTC; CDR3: CASSSQGYEQYF
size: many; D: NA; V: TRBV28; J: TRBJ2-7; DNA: TGTGCCAGCAGTTTACCCGGACAGAACTACGAGCAGTACTTC; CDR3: CASSLPGQNYEQYF
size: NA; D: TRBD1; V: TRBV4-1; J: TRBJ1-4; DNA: TGCGCCAGCAGCCAAGTCAGATTGGGGGTCCGGGACAGGGGTGAAAAACTGTTTTTT; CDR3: CASSQVRLGVRDRGEKLFF
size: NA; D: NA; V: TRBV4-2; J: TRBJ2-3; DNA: TGTGCCAGCAGCCAAGATGGGCAGGGTATGGCAGATACGCAGTATTTT; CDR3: CASSQDGQGMADTQYF
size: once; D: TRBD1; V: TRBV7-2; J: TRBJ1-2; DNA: TGTGCCAGCAGCTTAGGACAGGGAGGCTATGGCTACACCTTC; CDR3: CASSLGQGGYGYTF
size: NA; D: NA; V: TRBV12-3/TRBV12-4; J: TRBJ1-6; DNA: TGTGCCAGCAGTAATGACATTCACCTCCACTTT; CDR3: CASSNDIHLHF
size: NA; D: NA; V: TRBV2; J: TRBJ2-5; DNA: TGTGCCAGCACCCGCCTCGGGCAAGAGACCCAGTACTTC; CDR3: CASTRLGQETQYF
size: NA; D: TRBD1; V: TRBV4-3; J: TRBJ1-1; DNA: TGCGCCAGCAGCCAACAGGGGGCCTACACTGAAGCTTTCTTT; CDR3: CASSQQGAYTEAFF